Below, one T cell receptor beta chain is given with its context. The record originates from a study of blood T cell repertoires in COVID-19. About the study: From the United States, Italy and Spain came samples of acute and convalescent COVID-19. PBMCs, B-cell-depleted T cells, or T cells were the source of the cDNA or gDNA that made up the material.

This CDR3 is 15 amino acids long. Germline V gene sequence: CDR1 MRHNA, CDR2 SNTAGT. V shed 7 bases, J shed 13 bases, and the junction held 18 bases outside the gene matches. In the original processing: Quantification of nucleated cells was approximated via reference gene primer amplification. Measured with immunoSEQ multiplex PCR; TCRdb has only the in-frame clones, and not every one. The V and J calls and clone size are taken from that table; D and trimming were inferred from the DNA. Counted here are 98,000 or so clones, around 84% occurring once; the ten biggest clones make up under 30%. The source material was peripheral blood. The chain joins TRBV6-4 to TRBJ1-1, with TRBD1 identical over 10 bases. The clonotype comes from a man aged 60 to 75 with acute or convalescent COVID-19. The CDR3 DNA reads TGTGCCAGCACCTTAAACTACCGGACAGGGGGGAAGCTTTTCTTT. Its translation: CASTLNYRTGGKLFF.